This record covers a single T cell receptor beta chain. Its specific antigen is unknown. A junction end diverges from the germline sequence, so it may reflect a read error. Each donor gave one peripheral blood draw, averaging roughly 120 mL, which was collected into heparinised tubes. A BD FACSAria II and a panel including CD45RO, CCR7, CD25, CD127, CD95 and CD27 were used to sort naive, central memory, regulatory and stem cell-like memory CD4+ T cells. Every sorted population had a purity above 98%. PBMCs were isolated immediately by Lymphoprep density gradient centrifugation and stained directly without culture. Samples were stained and sorted in pairs, with one healthy donor and one patient per experiment, so that batch effects were minimized. The High Capacity cDNA Reverse Transcription Kit was used to reverse transcribe all of the isolated RNA, meaning that expressed TCRB transcripts were what got sequenced. Deep immunoSEQ sequencing was performed on naive, central memory and regulatory T cell samples, with an average of around 3.4 million total reads per sample. After sorted cells were lysed in RLT buffer, RNA was extracted with DNase-treated RNeasy Micro or Mini kits, with the choice depending on cell number. Each cell subset was processed on its own to prevent cross-contamination, while patient and healthy donor samples were processed together. The immunoSEQ multiplex PCR was used to amplify TCRB sequences from cDNA, generating 87-bp fragments that spanned the CDR3 region. Amplicons were sequenced on the Illumina HiSeq platform. For the original study's pipeline: PCR bias was corrected computationally using synthetic template baselines, and reads within Hamming distance 2 were collapsed, with unmergeable singletons discarded. Reads were aligned against IMGT to assign V, D and J genes, CDR3 length and insertions or deletions at six rearrangement sites. Within each subset, clonotype counts were normalized to the number of sorted cells before true diversity and Gini coefficients were calculated with the tcR R package. The overlap coefficient, calculated on TCRB nucleotide sequences, was used to measure repertoire sharing. This immuneACCESS table, as held by TCRdb, lists in-frame sequences with V and J called but not all clones. Of the missing ones, under half trace to an unresolved V gene in checked studies; the others have no known cause. The V and J calls and clone size were taken over from that table, and D and trimming were inferred from the DNA. The table for this sample lists 150,000 to 200,000 clones; approximately 8.8% of them were counted only once. The ten most abundant clones make up under 0.85% of the sample.

These data are taken from a study of beta chain features in type 1 diabetes (dated by TCRdb to 2017 to 2018). About the full investigation: No differences in mean age, gender distribution, total cell number or subset yield were found between patients and healthy donors. A total of roughly 100 million sorted cells were examined across all samples, and the number of cells per subset was strongly correlated with RNA yield. The study compared the TCRB repertoires of sorted circulating CD4+ T cell subsets in recently diagnosed type 1 diabetes patients with those in matched healthy donors. Regulatory and stem cell-like memory subsets were isolated from only 8 patients and about eight healthy donors, whereas naive and central memory subsets came from all 28 donors. Overall study results and their limits: Sequencing cDNA rather than genomic DNA could over-represent highly expressing activated cells, although activation and CD3 levels did not differ between groups. Naive, central memory and regulatory TCRB repertoires appeared to be more similar among patients than among healthy donors. A moderate but significant shortening of TCRB CDR3 length was observed in type 1 diabetes patients in all four CD4+ subsets. PCR might favor shorter templates, but patient and control samples were amplified and corrected together, so any skew would affect both groups equally. At VDJ recombination sites, patients with type 1 diabetes made fewer insertions and deleted more nucleotides, a pattern implying thymic rearrangement abnormalities. Because small numbers of individuals were included in the HLA sub-analyses, any influence of HLA type on TCRB rearrangement was left unresolved.

CDR1 and CDR2 were assigned from the germline V gene as MDHEN and SYDVKM. Spanning cysteine to phenylalanine, the CDR3 consists of 13 amino acids. Only the CDR3 portion is preserved as DNA: 39 bases, with reading frame beginning at the first base. The clonotype originates from a woman in her thirties with type 1 diabetes. The chain is assembled from TRBV28 and TRBJ1-2; a tentative D call is TRBD1 (5 bases match). The sequencing input was central memory CD4+ T cells from blood. The CDR3 protein: CASSFGGNDGYTF. The nucleotides read TGTGCCAGCAGTTTCGGGGGTAACGATGGCTACACCTTC.